This T cell receptor beta chain was captured by sequencing in a study of blood T cells in healthy people across ages. General study results and limits: Among long-lived donors, naive CD4+ cells were more numerous and diversity higher than in aged donors. PBMCs went unsorted, and a conclusive naive versus antigen-experienced comparison was therefore prevented. TCR beta diversity correlated strongly with naive T cell percentage.

The V gene's germline CDR1 is SQVTM and CDR2 ANQGSEA. The CDR3 is 14 amino acids. V lost 3 bases and J lost 2, with 12 bases in between. With a J-beta primer mix and a sample-barcoded 5' primer, a second PCR ran 7 to 11 cycles. Each cDNA molecule received a tag from a template-switch adaptor that had 12 random nucleotides. One entry per CDR3 protein, called by TCRdb with MiXCR from the 5' RACE reads. The table includes some 760,000 distinct CDR3 sequences, 25% detected once. As for this clonotype: Its matching antigen is unknown.

The same sample was also used in a study of T cells of mothers and their children.

Source material: blood. The rearrangement joins TRBV29-1 to TRBJ2-3, with D possibly being TRBD2 (6 bases). This TCR derives from a boy younger than 18 in good health. The CDR3 sequence: CSVEGGHITDTQYF. The CDR3 nucleotides read TGCAGCGTTGAGGGAGGACATATCACAGATACGCAGTATTTT.